A single sample gave rise to the 22 T cell receptor beta chains below, sequenced in a study of blood T cell repertoires in COVID-19. TCRdb's table, derived via immunoSEQ multiplex PCR, lists solely in-frame clones and lacks some. The sample yields approximately 250,000 clones, 88% seen once. Source material: PBMCs or T cells enriched from blood (not recorded which). All receptors come from a woman aged 60 to 75 in a cohort exposed to, infected with or recovered from COVID-19 (not recorded which).

This chain links TRBV19 with TRBJ2-1; a possible D gene is TRBD1 (5 bases). Germline loops: CDR1 LNHDA, CDR2 SQIVND (reference sequence). V was pared by 3 bases and J by 6 bases, with 24 bases between. This CDR3 is 18 amino acids long. The CDR3 protein is CASSIPSAGHIPRNEQFF. The CDR3 region has the DNA TGTGCCAGTAGTATCCCGAGCGCCGGACATATCCCCCGCAATGAGCAGTTCTTC.

This sequence joins TRBV20-1 and TRBJ1-1, with a tentative D call TRBD1 (5 bases). This CDR3 has 11 residues. Germline CDR1 reads DFQATT; CDR2 reads SNEGSKA (reference sequence). The CDR3 loop reads CITRRGTEAFF. The CDR3 DNA reads as TGCATCACGCGGAGGGGCACTGAAGCTTTCTTT.

The rearrangement links TRBV4-2 to TRBJ2-1; 8 bases agree with TRBD2. With V trimmed by 0 bases and J by 4 bases, 5 bases remained unmatched. Germline loops: CDR1 LGHNA, CDR2 YNFKEQ. This CDR3 comprises 16 residues. Written as DNA, the CDR3 is TGTGCCAGCAGCCAAGATTCCCTAGCGGGTTACAATGAGCAGTTCTTC. This sequence encodes CASSQDSLAGYNEQFF.

The table lists this clone with a count of one. The J gene is TRBJ1-6, the V gene TRBV5-5, with D perhaps matching TRBD1 (5 bases). Germline V gives CDR1 SGHKS, CDR2 YYEKEE (reference sequence). The CDR3 sequence is 15 residues long. V lost 0 bases and J lost 7, with 11 bases in between. The CDR3 sequence is CASSLAAGGNSPLHF. CDR3 sequence (DNA): TGTGCCAGCAGCTTGGCGGCCGGGGGGAATTCACCCCTCCACTTT.

The chain carries TRBV12-3 or TRBV12-4 and TRBJ1-1; D is unclear. Trimming removed 7 bases at V and 4 bases at J, with 13 bases between. The CDR3 covers 13 residues. Here the CDR3 reads CASKGEVSTEAFF. The CDR3 DNA is TGTGCCAGCAAGGGAGAGGTTTCCACTGAAGCTTTCTTT.

The J gene is TRBJ2-3, the V gene TRBV28; 9 bases agree with TRBD2. The germline gives CDR1 MDHEN, CDR2 SYDVKM. CDR3 length equals 14 residues. The chain's CDR3 is CVAQAGGRGDTQYF. CDR3 DNA: TGTGTCGCACAAGCGGGGGGCAGAGGAGATACGCAGTATTTT.

The chain is built from TRBV9 and TRBJ1-5, with 7 bases matching TRBD1. CDR3 length equals 14 residues. Germline V gene lookup returns CDR1 SGDLS and CDR2 YYNGEE. J lost 6 bases, V lost 0 bases, and 3 bases had no gene match. In DNA form, the CDR3 reads TGTGCCAGCAGCGTAGGACAGGGCGGTCAGCCCCAGCATTTT. It translates to CASSVGQGGQPQHF. Complete variable domain (other parts from reference TRBV9 and TRBJ1-5): DSGVTQTPKHLITATGQRVTLRCSPRSGDLSVYWYQQSLDQGLQFLIQYYNGEERAKGNILERFSAQQFPDLHSELNLSSLELGDSALYFCASSVGQGGQPQHFGDGTRLSIL.

The J gene is TRBJ2-3, the V gene TRBV10-1; 11 bases match TRBD2. The ends lost 2 bases at V and 2 bases at J; junction bases unmatched: 6. Looked up from germline, CDR1 is WNHNN and CDR2 is SYGVQD (reference sequence). CDR3 length equals 17 residues. CDR3 in amino acids: CASSEAGTSGPTDTQYF. CDR3 coding DNA: TGCGCCAGCAGTGAGGCCGGGACTAGCGGACCCACAGATACGCAGTATTTT.

The chain combines TRBV7-2 with TRBJ2-1, with 11 bases aligning to TRBD2. CDR3 length equals 18 residues. Trimming took 1 base from V and 0 from J; bases not matched to a gene: 5. CDR1 is SGHTA and CDR2 is FQGNSA in the germline V gene. CDR3 sequence reads: CASSLGLAGTSSYNEQFF. CDR3 DNA sequence: TGTGCCAGCAGCTTAGGACTAGCGGGGACAAGCTCCTACAATGAGCAGTTCTTC.

This clone was picked up one time. This rearrangement joins TRBV30 to TRBJ2-1, with TRBD2 identical over 9 bases. The germline gives CDR1 GTSNPN, CDR2 SVGIG (reference sequence). CDR3 length equals 13 residues. V lost 5 bases and J lost 14; bases outside the gene matches: 13. CDR3 in amino acids: CAWSSSAGGFKFF. Here the CDR3 DNA reads TGTGCCTGGTCCTCCTCAGCGGGAGGCTTTAAGTTCTTC.

The V call is TRBV28, the J call TRBJ2-7, with 10 bases fitting TRBD2. Germline V CDR1 and CDR2: MDHEN, SYDVKM. This CDR3 spans 15 amino acids. V shed 6 bases and J 5 bases; nucleotides not matched to a gene: 10. The CDR3 bases are TGTGCCAGCAGGAAACCCCTAGCGGGAGTAAACGAGCAGTACTTC. This codes for CASRKPLAGVNEQYF.

The rearrangement links TRBV18 to TRBJ1-6, with 8 bases that match TRBD1. With V trimmed by 6 bases and J by 5 bases, 6 bases remained unmatched. The CDR3 has 15 residues. CDR1 and CDR2 from the germline V gene are KGHSH and LQKENI. The CDR3, as DNA: TGTGCCAGCTCCCGCGGACAGGGCAATAATTCACCCCTCCACTTT. Its protein product is CASSRGQGNNSPLHF.

V gene TRBV5-1 combines with J gene TRBJ1-1; tentatively, D is TRBD1 (5 bases). CDR1 and CDR2 from the germline V gene are SGHRS and YFSETQ. V lost 4 bases and J lost 3, with 10 bases in between. The CDR3 covers 13 residues. The CDR3 region is CASSEQDYTEAFF. The CDR3 nucleotides read TGCGCCAGCAGCGAACAGGATTACACTGAAGCTTTCTTT.

CDR3 in DNA: TGTGCCAGCAGCTTAGGGACTAGCGGTGAAAGCTCCTACGAGCAGTACTTC. Translation gives CASSLGTSGESSYEQYF. The chain has TRBV7-2 and TRBJ2-7, with 10 bases fitting TRBD2. Germline V lookup: CDR1 SGHTA, CDR2 FQGNSA. The CDR3 totals 17 residues. Trimming took 1 base from V and 0 from J; bases not matched to a gene: 6.

The chain recombines TRBV14 with TRBJ2-7; 10 bases are a match to TRBD1. This CDR3 is 15 amino acids long. Per the germline V gene, CDR1 is SGHDN and CDR2 is FVKESK. The J segment lost 2 bases and the V segment lost 7 bases, leaving 8 bases of the junction unmatched. This CDR3 reads CASKSSGTGAYEQYF. The DNA of the CDR3 is TGTGCCAGCAAGAGCTCCGGGACAGGGGCCTACGAGCAGTACTTC. Combining the CDR3 with reference TRBV14 and TRBJ2-7 gives the whole variable domain EAGVTQFPSHSVIEKGQTVTLRCDPISGHDNLYWYRRVMGKEIKFLLHFVKESKQDESGMPNNRFLAERTGGTYSTLKVQPAELEDSGVYFCASKSSGTGAYEQYFGPGTRLTVT.

The CDR3 protein is CASRAGGADTQYF. CDR3 nucleotide sequence: TGTGCTAGCCGGGCGGGAGGAGCAGATACGCAGTATTTT. The rearrangement joins TRBV7-7 to TRBJ2-3; 8 nucleotides match TRBD2. From germline, CDR1 is SSHAT and CDR2 FNYEAQ (reference sequence). CDR3 length equals 13 residues.

V and J are TRBV3-1 (or the pseudogene TRBV3-2) and TRBJ1-4, with a weak D call TRBD1 (5 bases). This CDR3 is built from 12 residues. V was pared by 1 base and J by 15 bases, with 12 bases between. CDR1 is LGHDT, CDR2 YNNKEL, per germline (reference sequence). The CDR3 loop reads CASSQVRGSMFF. CDR3 DNA: TGTGCCAGCAGCCAAGTCCGGGGGTCAATGTTTTTT.

The gene calls are TRBV12-5 and TRBJ1-2; D is ambiguous. Germline values: CDR1 LGHNT, CDR2 FRNRAP. V was shortened by 2 bases and J by 5 bases, with 12 bases between the two germline ends. The CDR3 has 14 residues. The CDR3 region has the DNA TGTGCTAGTGGTTTGCTTGGACGGACTTATGGCTACACCTTC. Translating gives CASGLLGRTYGYTF.

V gene TRBV7-2 combines with J gene TRBJ1-6, with TRBD1 matching over 7 bases. The CDR3 runs to 15 residues. Germline assignment: CDR1 SGHTA and CDR2 FQGNSA. The junction had 8 bases not matched to a gene; V was cut back by 5 bases and J by 7 bases. For the CDR3, the DNA is TGTGCCAGCAGCCCTCAGACAGGGAAGAATTCACCCCTCCACTTT. It yields the protein CASSPQTGKNSPLHF.

In this sample, this clone turned up once. V usage is TRBV30 and J usage is TRBJ2-7, with TRBD1 matching over 9 bases. Germline CDR1 GTSNPN, CDR2 SVGIG (reference sequence). The CDR3 consists of 13 residues. The J segment lost 3 bases and the V segment lost 7 bases, leaving 7 bases of the junction unmatched. DNA for the CDR3: TGTGCCTCACGACGGACAGGGGTCTACGAGCAGTACTTC. This gives the protein CASRRTGVYEQYF. The full variable domain, rest sourced from reference TRBV30 and TRBJ2-7, is SQTIHQWPATLVQPVGSPLSLECTVEGTSNPNLYWYRQAAGRGLQLLFYSVGIGQISSEVPQNLSASRPQDRQFILSSKKLLLSDSGFYLCASRRTGVYEQYFGPGTRLTVT.

This clone has only one observation. One junction end disagrees with the germline gene, perhaps due to a read error. This sequence joins TRBV7-8 and TRBJ2-1; a weak D match, TRBD2 (6 bases). CDR3 length equals 17 residues. CDR1 SGHVS and CDR2 FQNEAQ come from the germline V gene. Here the CDR3 DNA reads TGTGCCAGCAGCTTAATTGTCCGGGACTCCTCCTCCAATGAGCAGTTCTTC. Translating gives CASSLIVRDSSSNEQFF.

This rearrangement joins TRBV7-3 to TRBJ1-5; D possibly corresponds to TRBD1 (6 bases). The CDR3 consists of 13 residues. The germline CDR1 and CDR2 sequences are SGHTA and FQGTGA. Between the trimmed V and J ends, which lost 5 bases and 4 bases, there was a span of 9 bases. CDR3 sequence: CASSRDRNQPQHF. The CDR3 nucleotides are TGTGCCAGCAGCCGTGACAGGAATCAGCCCCAGCATTTT.